Below are 15 T cell receptor beta chains sequenced from a single sample in a study of T cells in Graves' hyperthyroidism and ophthalmopathy. Amplification of TCR beta CDR3 regions was performed using RNA transcripts as template. The HTBI primer set served for first-round RT-PCR of the TCR CDR3. Each CDR3 protein is one row after TCRdb ran MiXCR on the multiplex PCR reads. This sample has 300,000 to 400,000 distinct CDR3 sequences, with approximately 14% found just once. The sample consisted of blood. Every receptor here comes from a woman under 40 with Graves' hyperthyroidism.

The sample holds a few counts of this clonotype. The rearrangement links TRBV20-1 to TRBJ2-7; D unresolved. Germline CDR1 DFQATT, CDR2 SNEGSKA (reference sequence). The V gene lost 0 bases and the J gene lost 3 bases, with 9 bases spanning the gap. The CDR3 has 13 residues. The CDR3 region has the DNA TGCAGTGCTAGAGATCGCGCCGTCTACGAGCAGTACTTC. The encoded protein is CSARDRAVYEQYF.

This clonotype came up many times. CDR3 sequence: CASLLSGRTDTQYF. CDR3 in DNA: TGTGCCAGCCTATTGAGCGGGAGAACAGATACGCAGTATTTT. The rearrangement joins TRBV6-1 to TRBJ2-3, with 8 bases matching TRBD2. The CDR3 sequence is 14 residues long. Germline CDR1 is MNHNS and CDR2 is SASEGT. V shed 8 bases and J 3 bases; nucleotides not matched to a gene: 7.

The chain joins TRBV18 to TRBJ2-5; TRBD2 is a possible D gene (5 bases). The germline gives CDR1 KGHSH, CDR2 LQKENI. This CDR3 comprises 15 residues. Trimming stripped 3 bases from V and 4 bases from J, with 15 bases between. The CDR3 here is CASSPRAGGGETQYF. The DNA for the CDR3 is TGTGCCAGCTCACCGCGCGCGGGCGGAGGAGAGACCCAGTACTTC.

This clonotype was picked up many times. This chain uses TRBV12-3 or TRBV12-4 with TRBJ2-7; D might be TRBD1 or TRBD2, each matching 5 bases. The CDR3 extends over 14 amino acids. Trimming cost V 3 bases and J 3 bases, with 12 bases left between them. The CDR3 sequence is CASSFGGIIYEQYF. The CDR3 DNA sequence: TGTGCCAGCAGTTTTGGGGGTATCATCTACGAGCAGTACTTC.

This clonotype was detected many times. The rearrangement uses TRBV19 and TRBJ2-5, with TRBD1 identical over 7 bases. Germline CDR1 and CDR2: LNHDA and SQIVND (reference sequence). CDR3 size: 14 residues. Trimming removed 3 bases from V and 4 bases from J; junction bases left unmatched: 5. CDR3 nucleotide sequence: TGTGCCAGTAGTATGTTCGCAGGGGGAGAGACCCAGTACTTC. Amino acids: CASSMFAGGETQYF.

This clonotype showed up just a few times. The rearrangement uses TRBV18 and TRBJ1-4, with D possibly matching TRBD1 (5 bases). Germline V gene lookup returns CDR1 KGHSH and CDR2 LQKENI. The CDR3 is 13 amino acids. The V gene lost 5 bases and the J gene lost 7 bases, with 11 bases spanning the gap. CDR3 sequence reads: CASSKRDGEKLFF. The CDR3 DNA reads as TGTGCCAGCTCAAAAAGGGACGGTGAAAAACTGTTTTTT.

The chain has TRBV14 and TRBJ1-4, with D uncertain. The CDR3 has 14 residues. The V end was cut by 0 bases, the J end by 10 bases, with 12 bases between. Germline CDR1 is SGHDN and CDR2 is FVKESK. The CDR3 DNA reads TGTGCCAGCAGCCAAGATCCCAGGATGGGAAAACTGTTTTTT. As protein: CASSQDPRMGKLFF.

The chain joins TRBV7-2 to TRBJ2-1; unclear D gene. The V gene lost 5 bases and the J gene lost 9 bases, with 11 bases spanning the gap. The germline V gene encodes CDR1 SGHTA and CDR2 FQGNSA. This CDR3 comprises 12 residues. CDR3 sequence (DNA): TGTGCCAGCAGCGGCAGGACGGGTGAGCAGTTCTTC. Residues: CASSGRTGEQFF. Full variable domain (remainder filled in from reference TRBV7-2 and TRBJ2-1): GAGVSQSPSNKVTEKGKDVELRCDPISGHTALYWYRQSLGQGLEFLIYFQGNSAPDKSGLPSDRFSAERTGGSVSTLTIQRTQQEDSAVYLCASSGRTGEQFFGPGTRLTVL.

The gene calls are TRBV20-1 and TRBJ2-3; D not resolved. V lost 0 bases to trimming and J lost 0 bases, with 13 bases between them. Germline V gene data show CDR1 as DFQATT and CDR2 as SNEGSKA (reference sequence). The CDR3 runs to 16 residues. The CDR3 nucleotides read TGCAGTGCTAGAGATTACCGGGTTGGAAGCACAGATACGCAGTATTTT. Translated, it gives CSARDYRVGSTDTQYF.

CDR3 in DNA: TGTGCCAGCAGCTTAGACACCAGGTCCGGCCAGCCCCAGCATTTT. Residues: CASSLDTRSGQPQHF. The rearrangement joins TRBV7-8 to TRBJ1-5; D unclear. Trimming shortened V by 1 base and J by 7 bases, and 14 bases separated the two germline ends. Germline V gene lookup returns CDR1 SGHVS and CDR2 FQNEAQ. The CDR3 is 15 amino acids.

A few counts support this clonotype. The CDR3: CASSPRGGKGNSPLHF. CDR3 in DNA: TGTGCCAGCAGCCCTAGGGGTGGAAAGGGCAATTCACCCCTCCACTTT. This chain connects TRBV6-1 to TRBJ1-6; D is perhaps TRBD1 (5 bases). V lost 6 bases and J 7 bases, leaving 19 bases between the germline ends. The germline CDR1 and CDR2 sequences are MNHNS and SASEGT. This CDR3 has 16 amino acids.

In this sample, this clonotype turned up a few times. The chain is built from TRBV20-1 and TRBJ2-1, with 10 bases that match TRBD2. J gave up 5 bases and V 6 bases, and 7 bases lay outside the gene matches. CDR1 is DFQATT, CDR2 SNEGSKA, per germline (reference sequence). The CDR3 spans 14 residues. CDR3 DNA: TGCAGTGCGGCGGGACTAGCGTATAACAATGAGCAGTTCTTC. This translates into CSAAGLAYNNEQFF.

The chain carries TRBV6-1 and TRBJ2-2; D gene ambiguous. Germline values: CDR1 MNHNS, CDR2 SASEGT. The V end lost 7 bases, the J end lost 6 bases, and 9 bases lay between the germline ends. The CDR3 spans 12 residues. The CDR3 DNA reads as TGTGCCAGCACCTCCGGGCCCGGGGAGCTGTTTTTT. It is translated as CASTSGPGELFF.

This clonotype showed up just a few times. V and J are TRBV28 and TRBJ2-5, with TRBD2 matching 7 bases. In germline, CDR1 is MDHEN, CDR2 SYDVKM. The CDR3 is 15 amino acids. The trim removed 5 bases at V and 2 bases at J, leaving 8 bases unmatched. The CDR3 bases are TGTGCCAGCAGTCAAGGAGGACTAGGGCAAGAGACCCAGTACTTC. Translating it yields CASSQGGLGQETQYF.

The rearrangement uses TRBV6-2 or TRBV6-3 and TRBJ2-7; weak D call: TRBD1 (5 bases). V gave up 6 bases and J gave up 0 bases, with 18 bases separating them. The germline V gene has CDR1 MNHEY and CDR2 SVGEGT. The CDR3 runs 16 residues. The CDR3 DNA follows: TGTGCCAGCAGATATTCTCTTTGGGGCGGCTCCTACGAGCAGTACTTC. Translating gives CASRYSLWGGSYEQYF.